Presented here are 28 T cell receptor beta chains from one specimen sequenced in a study of shared clonotypes between healthy human individuals (dated by TCRdb to 2020 to 2021). Libraries were made using the immunoSEQ multiplex PCR assay. TCRdb took over this immuneACCESS table, retaining in-frame rearrangements with V and J assigned. Such tables are incomplete; in checked studies, under half of the missing clones stem from an unresolved V gene, and the remainder is unexplained. This sample has approximately 240,000 clones in its table, and 60% to 70% of those were observed once. The top ten clones comprise 11% of the sample. The source material was memory CD4+ T cells sorted from blood. This specimen's cell subset or site label, interpreted: CD45RA-negative fraction. Receptors were obtained from a man under 40 in good health.

V is TRBV2 and J is TRBJ2-7; 8 bases map to TRBD1. CDR3 length: 14 amino acids. Trimming removed 4 bases from V and 6 bases from J; junction bases left unmatched: 8. Per germline, CDR1 SNHLY and CDR2 FYNNEI. CDR3 sequence (DNA): TGTGCCAGCAGTGGTTTCCAGGGGGCGGCCGAGCAGTACTTC. Its protein is CASSGFQGAAEQYF.

The rearrangement joins TRBV7-2 to TRBJ1-5; weak D call: TRBD1 (6 bases). Per the germline V gene, CDR1 is SGHTA and CDR2 is FQGNSA. The CDR3 is 18 amino acids. Trimming took off 5 bases at V and 4 bases at J, with 24 bases between the two ends. The CDR3 sequence is CASSPRRGGAFGNQPQHF. The CDR3 DNA reads as TGTGCCAGCAGCCCGAGGCGTGGGGGCGCTTTTGGGAATCAGCCCCAGCATTTT.

V usage is TRBV7-2 and J usage is TRBJ2-1; D perhaps matches TRBD2 (6 bases). Germline-derived CDR1 and CDR2 are SGHTA and FQGNSA. The CDR3 has 15 residues. The V end lost 1 base, the J end lost 3 bases, and 10 bases lay between the germline ends. The CDR3 spells CASSLVRGIYNEQFF. CDR3 coding DNA: TGTGCCAGCAGCTTAGTTCGGGGGATCTACAATGAGCAGTTCTTC.

This clone was observed a single time. The V and J genes are TRBV10-2 and TRBJ2-1, with 8 bases identical to TRBD2. CDR1 is WSHSY and CDR2 is SAAADI in the germline V gene. The CDR3 is 17 residues long. With V trimmed by 3 bases and J by 9 bases, 16 bases remained unmatched. CDR3 amino acids: CASSERGPLAGLGEQFF. The CDR3 coding sequence is TGCGCCAGCAGTGAAAGGGGCCCGCTAGCGGGTTTGGGTGAGCAGTTCTTC.

V is TRBV7-8 and J is TRBJ2-7, with TRBD1 identical over 9 bases. CDR1 SGHVS and CDR2 FQNEAQ come from the germline V gene. This CDR3 is 16 amino acids long. J was trimmed by 3 bases and V by 5 bases; bases with no gene match: 11. The CDR3 sequence: CASSPIGQGLNYEQYF. Written as DNA, the CDR3 is TGTGCCAGCAGCCCAATAGGACAGGGGCTCAACTACGAGCAGTACTTC.

The chain has TRBV4-1 and TRBJ2-1; 7 bases match TRBD1. The CDR3 runs to 11 residues. Germline lookup yields CDR1 MGHRA and CDR2 YSYEKL. The J segment lost 9 bases and the V segment lost 5 bases, leaving 1 base of the junction unmatched. The CDR3, as DNA: TGCGCCAGCAGCTACAGGGGTGAGCAGTTCTTC. Protein product: CASSYRGEQFF.

The chain joins TRBV6-5 to TRBJ1-2; perhaps TRBD1 as D (5 bases). This CDR3 has 14 amino acids. Germline V gene sequence: CDR1 MNHEY, CDR2 SVGAGI. The germline V and J ends were trimmed by 6 bases and 6 bases, with 17 bases remaining between them. The CDR3 region has the DNA TGTGCCAGCAGCTCCATACAGGAGCCTAATGGCTACACCTTC. Its protein is CASSSIQEPNGYTF.

This clone came up many times. The chain joins TRBV28 to TRBJ2-7; tentatively, D is TRBD2 (6 bases). The CDR3 sequence is 16 residues long. Trimming pared 7 bases from V and 1 base from J, leaving 20 bases between. CDR1 is MDHEN and CDR2 is SYDVKM in the germline V gene. CDR3 DNA sequence: TGTGCCAGCACTCCCCTTGCCGGGGGTCGTTCCTACGAGCAGTACTTC. This gives the protein CASTPLAGGRSYEQYF.

In nucleotides, the CDR3 is TGTGCCAGCAGTTTTTGGGCTAATGGGGCCAACGTCCTGACTTTC. Translated: CASSFWANGANVLTF. The chain is built from TRBV27 and TRBJ2-6; unclear D gene. The CDR3 is made up of 15 amino acids. Germline-derived CDR1 and CDR2 are MNHEY and SMNVEV (reference sequence). Trimming took off 3 bases at V and 3 bases at J, with 9 bases between the two ends. Drawing the rest from reference TRBV27 and TRBJ2-6, the complete variable domain is EAQVTQNPRYLITVTGKKLTVTCSQNMNHEYMSWYRQDPGLGLRQIYYSMNVEVTDKGDVPEGYKVSRKEKRNFPLILESPSPNQTSLYFCASSFWANGANVLTFGAGSRLTVL.

The chain employs TRBV7-9 and TRBJ2-2; D is ambiguous. The CDR3 spans 11 residues. The V gene's germline CDR1 is SEHNR and CDR2 FQNEAQ (reference sequence). The V gene lost 7 bases and the J gene lost 2 bases, with 2 bases spanning the gap. This CDR3 is CASTNTGELFF. The DNA of the CDR3 is TGTGCCAGCACTAACACCGGGGAGCTGTTTTTT.

The chain uses TRBV29-1 and TRBJ2-7; D is unresolved. CDR3 length: 14 amino acids. Trimming took 0 bases from V and 2 from J, leaving 11 bases between them. Germline V gene sequence: CDR1 SQVTM, CDR2 ANQGSEA. CDR3 loop: CSVEDQARPYEQYF. Written as DNA, the CDR3 is TGCAGCGTTGAAGATCAGGCCAGACCCTACGAGCAGTACTTC.

The chain recombines TRBV19 with TRBJ2-7; 15 nucleotides align to TRBD2. Germline V gene data show CDR1 as LNHDA and CDR2 as SQIVND (reference sequence). The CDR3 has 16 amino acids. The ends lost 5 bases at V and 5 bases at J; junction bases unmatched: 7. This chain's CDR3 is CASSHRTSGRANEQYF. The CDR3 region has the DNA TGTGCCAGTAGTCACAGGACTAGCGGGAGGGCCAACGAGCAGTACTTC.

The chain is built from TRBV7-2 and TRBJ2-5; D unclear. The CDR3 totals 13 residues. Deletions cut 1 base from V and 5 bases from J, with 8 bases between. Per germline, CDR1 SGHTA and CDR2 FQGNSA. For the CDR3, the DNA is TGTGCCAGCAGCTTAGGCGTTTCGGAGACCCAGTACTTC. Amino acid sequence: CASSLGVSETQYF.

The chain uses TRBV2 and TRBJ1-2; possible D gene TRBD1, 5 bases. Germline V gene data show CDR1 as SNHLY and CDR2 as FYNNEI. The CDR3 spans 16 residues. V lost 2 bases and J 5 bases, leaving 18 bases between the germline ends. The CDR3 loop reads CASSERGREGTYGYTF. DNA for the CDR3: TGTGCCAGCAGTGAAAGGGGCAGGGAGGGTACTTATGGCTACACCTTC.

The V call is TRBV7-8, the J call TRBJ2-3, with TRBD2 matching over 15 bases. V shed 3 bases, J shed 4 bases, and the junction held 2 bases outside the gene matches. CDR3 length: 16 amino acids. Looked up from germline, CDR1 is SGHVS and CDR2 is FQNEAQ. As DNA, the CDR3 is TGTGCCAGCAGCTTCGGACTAGCGGGAGGGGCAGATACGCAGTATTTT. Protein product: CASSFGLAGGADTQYF.

The chain joins TRBV7-2 to TRBJ2-7; 12 bases line up with TRBD2. CDR1 and CDR2 (germline): SGHTA, FQGNSA. The CDR3 contains 14 residues. Trimming cost V 6 bases and J 7 bases; bases outside gene matches: 7. This CDR3 reads CASSSGTSGWEQYF. For the CDR3, the DNA is TGTGCCAGCAGTTCCGGGACTAGCGGGTGGGAGCAGTACTTC.

This clone turned up a few times. CDR3 amino acids: CASSQVTANTGELFF. CDR3 nucleotide sequence: TGTGCCAGCAGCCAAGTAACAGCGAACACCGGGGAGCTGTTTTTT. The chain employs TRBV14 and TRBJ2-2, with unresolved D. The germline CDR1 and CDR2 sequences are SGHDN and FVKESK. Trimming removed 1 base at V and 0 bases at J, with 6 bases between. The CDR3 runs 15 residues.

This chain connects TRBV7-8 to TRBJ2-2; TRBD2 matches at 9 bases. The CDR3 loop spans 17 amino acids. Germline V gene sequence: CDR1 SGHVS, CDR2 FQNEAQ. With V trimmed by 5 bases and J by 0 bases, 7 bases remained unmatched. CDR3 residues: CASSPKASGANTGELFF. The CDR3 DNA reads as TGTGCCAGCAGCCCGAAAGCTAGCGGGGCGAACACCGGGGAGCTGTTTTTT.

The chain carries TRBV18 and TRBJ2-3; D may match TRBD1 or TRBD2 (6 bases each). Germline V gene data show CDR1 as KGHSH and CDR2 as LQKENI. CDR3 length: 14 amino acids. V lost 8 bases to trimming and J lost 6 bases, with 18 bases between them. The CDR3 DNA reads TGTGCCAGCACTCAGGGGACCGGAGGGGATACGCAGTATTTT. Translated: CASTQGTGGDTQYF. Combining the CDR3 with reference TRBV18 and TRBJ2-3 gives the whole variable domain NAGVMQNPRHLVRRRGQEARLRCSPMKGHSHVYWYRQLPEEGLKFMVYLQKENIIDESGMPKERFSAEFPKEGPSILRIQQVVRGDSAAYFCASTQGTGGDTQYFGPGTRLTVL.

V gene TRBV4-3 combines with J gene TRBJ2-1; 8 nucleotides align to TRBD2. This CDR3 region has 16 residues. J was trimmed by 3 bases and V by 0 bases; bases with no gene match: 4. Germline CDR1 LGHNA, CDR2 YSLEER. CDR3 sequence: CASSQEALAVYNEQFF. The CDR3 DNA is TGCGCCAGCAGCCAAGAGGCACTAGCGGTCTACAATGAGCAGTTCTTC.

V is TRBV19 and J is TRBJ2-1; TRBD1 matches 7 bases. The CDR3 totals 14 residues. Germline-derived CDR1 and CDR2 are LNHDA and SQIVND (reference sequence). After removal of 5 bases from V and 5 bases from J, the junction contained 6 bases not matched to a gene. The CDR3 reads CASSWGQRNNEQFF. In DNA, the CDR3 is TGTGCCAGTAGTTGGGGACAGCGTAACAATGAGCAGTTCTTC.

This clone has a handful of counts. V gene TRBV21-1 combines with J gene TRBJ2-1; the D call TRBD2 from the table was never checked on the DNA. TRBV21-1 is noted as a pseudogene. The CDR3 length is 15 residues. The chain's CDR3 is CASGTSVPEPNEQFF. The CDR3 DNA sequence: TGTGCCAGCGGGACTAGCGTTCCAGAACCCAATGAGCAGTTCTTC.

This clone was observed once. The chain combines TRBV10-1 with TRBJ2-1; unclear D gene. Trimming cost V 5 bases and J 8 bases, with 10 bases left between them. This CDR3 has 12 residues. In germline, CDR1 is WNHNN, CDR2 SYGVQD (reference sequence). CDR3: CASSYNRDEQFF. DNA for the CDR3: TGCGCCAGCAGTTATAATAGGGATGAGCAGTTCTTC.

The gene calls are TRBV7-3 and TRBJ2-1; D tentatively fits TRBD1 or TRBD2 (5 bases each). The CDR3 covers 16 residues. Germline values: CDR1 SGHTA, CDR2 FQGTGA. V lost 5 bases to trimming and J lost 4 bases, with 18 bases between them. The CDR3 nucleotides read TGTGCCAGCAGCAAGAGAGCAGGGACGGGATACAATGAGCAGTTCTTC. It yields the protein CASSKRAGTGYNEQFF.

This clone was found a few times. J is TRBJ2-1 and V is TRBV6-4; TRBD2 agrees at 10 bases. The CDR3 is made up of 17 amino acids. V was pared by 0 bases and J by 4 bases, with 6 bases of the junction left unmatched. Per germline, CDR1 MRHNA and CDR2 SNTAGT. The CDR3 protein is CASSDSATSGAYNEQFF. CDR3 sequence (DNA): TGTGCCAGCAGTGACTCGGCCACTAGCGGGGCATACAATGAGCAGTTCTTC.

The V call is TRBV5-1, the J call TRBJ1-4; 7 bases map to TRBD1. CDR1 is SGHRS and CDR2 is YFSETQ in the germline V gene. Trimming at V came to 4 bases and at J to 3 bases, leaving 9 bases not matched to a gene. The CDR3 sequence is 16 residues long. The CDR3 sequence: CASSLSEGAANEKLFF. CDR3 in DNA: TGCGCCAGCAGCCTGAGCGAGGGGGCAGCTAATGAAAAACTGTTTTTT.

This clone has at least ten counts. The V gene is TRBV2, the J gene TRBJ1-4, with D unresolved. CDR1 and CDR2 from the germline V gene are SNHLY and FYNNEI. V dropped 4 bases and J dropped 10 bases, with 16 bases sitting between them. The CDR3 totals 14 residues. CDR3 amino acids: CASSAQRPDGKLFF. The CDR3 region has the DNA TGTGCCAGCAGTGCCCAAAGACCCGACGGAAAACTGTTTTTT.

The chain is built from TRBV27 and TRBJ2-1; 8 bases line up with TRBD2. Germline V lookup: CDR1 MNHEY, CDR2 SMNVEV (reference sequence). The CDR3 is made up of 15 amino acids. V was pared by 6 bases and J by 4 bases, with 8 bases of the junction left unmatched. The CDR3 spells CASRLRSGGYNEQFF. CDR3 nucleotide sequence: TGTGCCAGCAGATTAAGATCGGGAGGGTACAATGAGCAGTTCTTC.